Presented here are 3 T cell receptor beta chains from one specimen sequenced in a study of tumor and adjacent non-tumor tissue in lung cancer. The library came from three nested PCR rounds adapted from ARM-PCR protocols. In TCRdb, the multiplex PCR reads were re-called with MiXCR into one record per CDR3 protein. The sample holds fewer than 85,000 distinct CDR3 sequences, roughly 80% seen once. No cell sorting was done before RNA was extracted from the tissue. Sequencing was performed on lung tumor tissue. These TCRs come from a woman in her forties or fifties with non-small cell lung cancer.

Comment on this clonotype: Compared with germline, one end of the junction differs, possibly owing to a read error. CDR3 protein: CASSFPPYSSSSGSIDTQYF. The CDR3 nucleotides are TGTGCCAGCAGCTTTCCACCTTATTCTTCCTCTAGCGGCAGCATAGATACGCAGTATTTT. This chain links TRBV11-3 with TRBJ2-3, with 7 bases matching TRBD2. This CDR3 contains 20 residues. CDR1 and CDR2 from the germline V gene are SGHNT and YENEEA.

This rearrangement joins TRBV4-1 to TRBJ2-1; the D gene is possibly TRBD2 (6 bases). The germline V and J ends were trimmed by 1 base and 6 bases, with 16 bases remaining between them. Germline lookup yields CDR1 MGHRA and CDR2 YSYEKL. The CDR3 contains 16 residues. CDR3 residues: CASSQAPVPAGNEQFF. The CDR3 DNA follows: TGCGCCAGCAGCCAAGCACCGGTACCAGCGGGCAATGAGCAGTTCTTC.

A word on this clonotype: It is likely a read error, because the conserved phenylalanine at the end of the CDR3 is missing. The gene calls are TRBV28 and TRBJ2-7; D could derive from TRBD1 or TRBD2 (5 bases each). Per the germline V gene, CDR1 is MDHEN and CDR2 is SYDVKM. Deletions cut 6 bases from V and 6 bases from J, with 21 bases between. The length of the CDR3 is 15 residues. Here the CDR3 DNA reads TGTGCCAGCAGAGCCCCGGGACGCTTACTCAGCGAGCAGTACTTA. Translating gives CASRAPGRLLSEQYL.